The 22 T cell receptor beta chains reported below all come from one sample, sequenced in a study of control samples from healthy donors and cancer patients. Data came from immunoSEQ multiplex PCR; TCRdb stores just in-frame clones and leaves some out. The sample contains roughly 38,000 clones, roughly 90% of which appear only once. The sample consisted of blood. The receptor set was obtained from a woman aged 45-60 years in good health.

The chain links TRBV3-1 (or the pseudogene TRBV3-2) to TRBJ2-1; D is perhaps TRBD2 (5 bases). The CDR3 length is 16 residues. Trimming removed 0 bases at V and 10 bases at J, with 19 bases between. Germline assignment: CDR1 LGHDT and CDR2 YNNKEL (reference sequence). The DNA for the CDR3 is TGTGCCAGCAGCCAAGAGCTTTTGGGATCCCTAGCCGAGCAGTTCTTC. Translation gives CASSQELLGSLAEQFF.

The chain carries TRBV29-1 and TRBJ1-2, with 8 positions matching TRBD1. CDR1 is SQVTM, CDR2 ANQGSEA, per germline. This CDR3 is 13 amino acids long. The J segment lost 4 bases and the V segment lost 5 bases, leaving 6 bases of the junction unmatched. CDR3 residues: CSVPGQGSYGYTF. In DNA form, the CDR3 reads TGCAGCGTTCCTGGACAGGGAAGCTATGGCTACACCTTC.

The chain couples TRBV11-1 to TRBJ1-2, with a possible D match to TRBD1 (6 bases). Germline lookup yields CDR1 SGHAT and CDR2 FQDESV (reference sequence). CDR3 length: 13 amino acids. The V end lost 1 base, the J end lost 6 bases, and 9 bases lay between the germline ends. The CDR3, as DNA: TGTGCCAGCAGCTTAGACAGGGACAATGGCTACACCTTC. It translates to CASSLDRDNGYTF.

In this sample, this clone turned up a few times. The J gene is TRBJ1-3, the V gene TRBV5-4; 7 nucleotides line up with TRBD1. V lost 0 bases to trimming and J lost 7 bases; unmatched junction nucleotides: 7. CDR1 is SGHNT and CDR2 is YYREEE in the germline V gene (reference sequence). The CDR3 sequence is 15 residues long. Written as DNA, the CDR3 is TGTGCCAGCAGCTTGGACAGGGGATTAGGGAACACCATATATTTT. It codes for CASSLDRGLGNTIYF.

The rearrangement joins TRBV12-5 to TRBJ1-5, with TRBD1 matching 7 bases. In germline, CDR1 is LGHNT, CDR2 FRNRAP. V lost 1 base, J lost 4 bases, and 7 bases stayed unmatched. The CDR3 is 16 residues long. CDR3 region: CASGLATGVGNQPQHF. As DNA, the CDR3 is TGTGCTAGTGGTTTGGCCACAGGGGTCGGAAATCAGCCCCAGCATTTT. The variable domain in full, with the rest retrieved from reference TRBV12-5 and TRBJ1-5, is DARVTQTPRHKVTEMGQEVTMRCQPILGHNTVFWYRQTMMQGLELLAYFRNRAPLDDSGMPKDRFSAEMPDATLATLKIQPSEPRDSAVYFCASGLATGVGNQPQHFGDGTRLSIL.

The chain has TRBV29-1 and TRBJ2-1; D might be TRBD1 (6 bases). Trimming removed 5 bases at V and 0 bases at J, with 17 bases between. This CDR3 comprises 16 residues. Per the germline V gene, CDR1 is SQVTM and CDR2 is ANQGSEA. The CDR3 spells CSVNGGLGGSYNEQFF. DNA for the CDR3: TGCAGCGTTAATGGGGGCCTAGGGGGCTCCTACAATGAGCAGTTCTTC.

This rearrangement joins TRBV5-4 to TRBJ2-1; TRBD1 matches at 7 bases. Germline V gene sequence: CDR1 SGHNT, CDR2 YYREEE (reference sequence). This CDR3 spans 15 amino acids. V trimming: 0 bases; J trimming: 5 bases; junction bases outside the gene matches: 5. The CDR3 DNA follows: TGTGCCAGCAGCTTGGAGAGACAGGGTCACAATGAGCAGTTCTTC. Its translation: CASSLERQGHNEQFF.

The CDR3 DNA is TGTGCCAGCAGCGGGGGACAGGGTGCTAATTCACCCCTCCACTTT. This codes for CASSGGQGANSPLHF. The V gene is TRBV9, the J gene TRBJ1-6, with 9 bases fitting TRBD1. This CDR3 contains 15 residues. Germline V gives CDR1 SGDLS, CDR2 YYNGEE. V lost 3 bases, J lost 6 bases, and 4 bases stayed unmatched.

The chain combines TRBV7-3 with TRBJ2-7; TRBD1 agrees at 9 bases. This CDR3 spans 14 amino acids. In germline, CDR1 is SGHTA, CDR2 FQGTGA. Losses at the gene ends were 6 bases for V and 1 base for J; bases not matched to a gene: 4. The CDR3 loop reads CASRDGQGSYEQYF. CDR3 nucleotides: TGTGCCAGCAGAGATGGACAGGGGTCCTACGAGCAGTACTTC.

This chain joins TRBV21-1 and TRBJ1-5; the table's D call TRBD1 went unverified against the DNA. TRBV21-1 represents a pseudogene. The CDR3 is 18 amino acids. The CDR3 reads CASSQKGDRGLGNQPQHF. The CDR3 DNA reads as TGTGCCAGCAGCCAAAAGGGGGACAGGGGGCTGGGCAATCAGCCCCAGCATTTT.

The V and J genes are TRBV5-4 and TRBJ2-5, with D unclear. Germline V CDR1 and CDR2: SGHNT, YYREEE (reference sequence). The CDR3 spans 12 residues. Deletions cut 4 bases from V and 6 bases from J, with 10 bases between. The DNA of the CDR3 is TGTGCCAGCAGCCCTAATATGAAGACCCAGTACTTC. It is translated as CASSPNMKTQYF. The full variable domain, its missing parts supplied by reference TRBV5-4 and TRBJ2-5, is ETGVTQSPTHLIKTRGQQVTLRCSSQSGHNTVSWYQQALGQGPQFIFQYYREEENGRGNFPPRFSGLQFPNYSSELNVNALELDDSALYLCASSPNMKTQYFGPGTRLLVL.

The chain employs TRBV5-6 and TRBJ2-1; D gene unclear. This CDR3 region has 15 residues. Trimming removed 2 bases from V and 7 bases from J, with 16 bases in between. Germline CDR1 and CDR2: SGHDT and YYEEEE. The CDR3 loop reads CASSFIVAVLNEQFF. The CDR3 nucleotides read TGTGCCAGCAGCTTTATAGTTGCTGTGTTGAATGAGCAGTTCTTC.

This clone was seen a single time. This sequence joins TRBV28 and TRBJ1-5; D not resolved. The CDR3 totals 14 residues. V lost 3 bases and J lost 1, with 7 bases in between. Germline V gene sequence: CDR1 MDHEN, CDR2 SYDVKM. The CDR3 nucleotides read TGTGCCAGCAGTTTGGGCCCCAGCAATCAGCCCCAGCATTTT. Its translation: CASSLGPSNQPQHF.

The chain employs TRBV7-3 and TRBJ1-1; D is possibly TRBD1 (5 bases). The CDR3 is made up of 16 amino acids. Germline-derived CDR1 and CDR2 are SGHTA and FQGTGA. V gave up 1 base and J gave up 2 bases, with 14 bases separating them. The CDR3 DNA sequence: TGTGCCAGCAGCTTAAGCCCGGGGACGGCTAACACTGAAGCTTTCTTT. As protein: CASSLSPGTANTEAFF.

The CDR3 bases are TGTGCCAGCAGTGATCCTCAGCCCCAGCATTTT. This codes for CASSDPQPQHF. The gene calls are TRBV2 and TRBJ1-5; D ambiguous. V was clipped by 3 bases and J by 6 bases, with 3 bases between them. This CDR3 region has 11 residues. CDR1 is SNHLY and CDR2 is FYNNEI in the germline V gene.

The V gene is TRBV2, the J gene TRBJ2-7, with D unresolved. Trimming took 8 bases from V and 2 from J, leaving 19 bases between them. Looked up from germline, CDR1 is SNHLY and CDR2 is FYNNEI. The CDR3 has 15 residues. CDR3 residues: CASRDLVILPYEQYF. The CDR3 DNA is TGTGCCAGCCGAGACCTGGTTATCCTCCCCTACGAGCAGTACTTC.

J is TRBJ2-7 and V is TRBV5-1, with D possibly matching TRBD1 (5 bases). Germline V gives CDR1 SGHRS, CDR2 YFSETQ. Trimming removed 2 bases at V and 4 bases at J, with 10 bases between. The CDR3 is 13 amino acids. The CDR3 bases are TGCGCCAGCAGCTTCAGGGTAGGGTACGAGCAGTACTTC. This translates into CASSFRVGYEQYF.

The chain uses TRBV7-2 and TRBJ2-7; maybe TRBD2 (6 bases). CDR1 and CDR2 (germline): SGHTA, FQGNSA. The CDR3 extends over 16 amino acids. V shed 5 bases and J shed 5 bases, with 22 bases lying between them. The CDR3 region is CASSPRGGQSIHEQYF. In nucleotides, the CDR3 is TGTGCCAGCAGCCCCAGAGGAGGGCAAAGCATCCACGAGCAGTACTTC.

The chain is built from TRBV5-1 and TRBJ1-4, with D possibly matching TRBD1 (6 bases). This CDR3 is 15 amino acids long. Per germline, CDR1 SGHRS and CDR2 YFSETQ. V was cut by 0 bases and J by 2 bases, with 8 bases left in between. CDR3 sequence (DNA): TGCGCCAGCAGCTTGGAGGGGGGGACTAATGAAAAACTGTTTTTT. This gives the protein CASSLEGGTNEKLFF.

The CDR3 DNA reads as TGTGCCAGCAGCAGCAGGACATCCACTGAAGCTTTCTTT. Its protein is CASSSRTSTEAFF. This chain joins TRBV7-9 and TRBJ1-1; D possibly corresponds to TRBD1 (5 bases). CDR1 SEHNR and CDR2 FQNEAQ come from the germline V gene (reference sequence). V lost 5 bases to trimming and J lost 4 bases, with 11 bases between them. The CDR3 contains 13 residues.

V and J are TRBV21-1 and TRBJ1-5; TRBD1, the D gene given by the table, was not confirmed from the DNA. TRBV21-1 is designated a pseudogene. This CDR3 contains 16 residues. The CDR3 spells CASSPLWGQGHQPQHF. CDR3 DNA sequence: TGTGCCAGCAGCCCTTTGTGGGGACAGGGGCATCAGCCCCAGCATTTT.

The gene calls are TRBV27 and TRBJ1-2, with TRBD1 as a possible D gene (5 bases). Germline-derived CDR1 and CDR2 are MNHEY and SMNVEV (reference sequence). This CDR3 contains 14 residues. The V end lost 2 bases, the J end lost 7 bases, and 14 bases lay between the germline ends. The CDR3 here is CASSLDSGRFGYTF. The CDR3, as DNA: TGTGCCAGCAGTTTAGACTCGGGACGTTTTGGCTACACCTTC.